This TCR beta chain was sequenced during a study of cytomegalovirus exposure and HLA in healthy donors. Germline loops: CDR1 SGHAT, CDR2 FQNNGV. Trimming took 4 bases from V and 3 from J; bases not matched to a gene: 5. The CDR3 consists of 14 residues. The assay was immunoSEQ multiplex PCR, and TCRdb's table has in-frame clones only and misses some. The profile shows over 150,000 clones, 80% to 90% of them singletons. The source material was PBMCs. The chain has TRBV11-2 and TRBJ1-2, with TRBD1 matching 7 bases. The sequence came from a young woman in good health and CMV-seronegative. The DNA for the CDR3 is TGTGCCAGCAGCTCCGACAGGGCGTACTATGGCTACACCTTC. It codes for CASSSDRAYYGYTF.